These 4 T cell receptor beta chains were all obtained from the same sample, sequenced in a study of human T cells and chemical hapten exposure. Time point reported: healthy volunteer bleed at 2 weeks. It was unfractionated whole blood from which total RNA was extracted. TCRdb ran MiXCR on the RACE reads and lists one entry per CDR3 protein. The table includes over 85,000 distinct CDR3 sequences, just under 9% detected once. The sequencing input was whole blood. Receptors were obtained from a female donor in good health. Some clones in this sample may be carry-over from other donors' samples.

The genes are TRBV6-6 and TRBJ2-3; 15 bases match TRBD2. This CDR3 is 20 amino acids long. In germline, CDR1 is MNHNY, CDR2 SVGAGI (reference sequence). With 7 bases clipped from V and 5 bases from J, the junction kept 19 bases outside the gene matches. The CDR3 is CASKGSGLAGGGELGDTQYF. CDR3 coding DNA: TGTGCCAGCAAAGGGAGCGGACTAGCGGGAGGGGGAGAGCTCGGAGATACGCAGTATTTT.

The rearrangement uses TRBV5-1 and TRBJ2-7, with unresolved D. The CDR3 consists of 14 residues. Trimming took 0 bases from V and 5 from J, leaving 12 bases between them. Germline V gene sequence: CDR1 SGHRS, CDR2 YFSETQ. CDR3 amino acids: CASSLGASVDEQYF. The CDR3 DNA reads as TGCGCCAGCAGCTTGGGGGCGTCCGTGGACGAGCAGTACTTC. Full variable domain (missing parts from reference TRBV5-1 and TRBJ2-7): KAGVTQTPRYLIKTRGQQVTLSCSPISGHRSVSWYQQTPGQGLQFLFEYFSETQRNKGNFPGRFSGRQFSNSRSEMNVSTLELGDSALYLCASSLGASVDEQYFGPGTRLTVT.

This clonotype was counted only a few times. The chain has TRBV5-1 and TRBJ1-1; perhaps TRBD1 as D (5 bases). Trimming pared 1 base from V and 1 base from J, leaving 14 bases between. In germline, CDR1 is SGHRS, CDR2 YFSETQ. This CDR3 comprises 16 residues. CDR3 bases: TGCGCCAGCAGCTTGATAGGGGCCGCCAAGAACACTGAAGCTTTCTTT. Encoded protein: CASSLIGAAKNTEAFF.

This clonotype was found a few times. This chain's CDR3 is CASSLRLAGVTDTQYF. CDR3 coding DNA: TGTGCCAGCAGTCTCCGACTAGCGGGAGTTACAGATACGCAGTATTTT. The chain has TRBV27 and TRBJ2-3; 12 bases map to TRBD2. The CDR3 is made up of 16 amino acids. The germline V gene has CDR1 MNHEY and CDR2 SMNVEV (reference sequence). V lost 5 bases and J lost 3; bases outside the gene matches: 6.